A single T cell receptor beta chain is shown here with its context. Its antigen is unknown. PCR was performed using 60 Vbeta and 13 Jbeta primers. Only in-frame clones appear in the TCRdb table, and some are missing; sequencing was by immunoSEQ multiplex PCR. Recorded here are 95,000 to 150,000 clones; the top ten clones represent approximately 2.6%. The data belong to a study of cytomegalovirus exposure and HLA in healthy donors. Study conclusions and caveats: A later analysis showed TCR association rates differing by HLA locus, peaking at DRB1 and lowest at HLA-C. Analyzed later, most CMV-associated TCR beta chains appeared HLA-restricted.

The germline CDR1 and CDR2 sequences are SGHRS and YFSETQ. The CDR3 runs to 15 residues. V lost 1 base to trimming and J lost 4 bases; unmatched junction nucleotides: 7. Sequencing input: PBMCs. This sequence was found in a man aged 25 to 45 in good health and CMV-seronegative. The chain carries TRBV5-1 and TRBJ1-2; 7 positions agree with TRBD1. This CDR3 reads CASSLLGGLGYGYTF. CDR3 DNA: TGCGCCAGCAGCTTGTTAGGGGGCCTAGGCTATGGCTACACCTTC.